Below are 20 T cell receptor beta chains sequenced from a single sample in a study of blood T cell repertoires in COVID-19. The data were produced by immunoSEQ multiplex PCR, yet TCRdb's version contains in-frame clones alone and is incomplete. The sample comprises about 260,000 clones, more than 90% of which are singletons, and just over 2.5% rests with the top ten. The sample taken for sequencing was peripheral blood. The source of these receptors is a person between 18 and 35 years old with COVID-19, enrolled during active disease.

The chain employs TRBV2 and TRBJ1-2, with D possibly TRBD1 on 6 matching bases. V lost 4 bases to trimming and J lost 6 bases, with 12 bases between them. In germline, CDR1 is SNHLY, CDR2 FYNNEI. CDR3 length equals 13 residues. The CDR3 here is CASSAAGVDGYTF. For the CDR3, the DNA is TGTGCCAGCAGTGCGGCAGGGGTGGATGGCTACACCTTC.

The J gene is TRBJ1-4, the V gene TRBV28; TRBD1 might be the D (5 bases). Germline assignment: CDR1 MDHEN and CDR2 SYDVKM. V lost 1 base and J 3 bases, leaving 15 bases between the germline ends. This CDR3 is built from 17 residues. As DNA, the CDR3 is TGTGCCAGCAGTTTATTGGGGCGGGGGTTCCCTAATGAAAAACTGTTTTTT. As protein: CASSLLGRGFPNEKLFF.

The chain has TRBV18 and TRBJ1-3; D perhaps matches TRBD1 (6 bases). Deletions cut 3 bases from V and 8 bases from J, with 8 bases between. The CDR3 is made up of 12 amino acids. Germline values: CDR1 KGHSH, CDR2 LQKENI. CDR3 DNA sequence: TGTGCCAGCTCACCGAGGGGGTACACCATATATTTT. Translated, it gives CASSPRGYTIYF.

A single count supports this clone. The V and J genes are TRBV9 and TRBJ1-2; 8 positions agree with TRBD1. CDR1 is SGDLS and CDR2 is YYNGEE in the germline V gene. The CDR3 runs 15 residues. J was trimmed by 6 bases and V by 4 bases; bases with no gene match: 11. CDR3 region: CASSTRTGSSDGYTF. CDR3 bases: TGTGCCAGCAGCACTCGGACAGGGAGTTCGGATGGCTACACCTTC.

This clone showed up just a few times. V is TRBV12-5 and J is TRBJ1-1; D call uncertain. The germline CDR1 and CDR2 sequences are LGHNT and FRNRAP. The CDR3 length is 15 residues. Trimming removed 5 bases at V and 3 bases at J, with 16 bases between. CDR3 loop: CASGQILLRDTEAFF. The CDR3 nucleotides read TGTGCTAGTGGTCAGATTCTACTGAGGGACACTGAAGCTTTCTTT.

The chain employs TRBV7-2 and TRBJ1-1; D is possibly TRBD1 (6 bases). CDR1 SGHTA and CDR2 FQGNSA come from the germline V gene. The V end lost 5 bases, the J end lost 1 base, and 17 bases lay between the germline ends. The CDR3 is made up of 16 amino acids. CDR3 amino acids: CASSPEGRGWNTEAFF. CDR3 sequence (DNA): TGTGCCAGCAGCCCGGAGGGGAGGGGGTGGAACACTGAAGCTTTCTTT.

This chain connects TRBV2 to TRBJ2-7, with TRBD2 identical over 12 bases. The germline CDR1 and CDR2 sequences are SNHLY and FYNNEI. There are 16 residues in the CDR3. V lost 1 base to trimming and J lost 2 bases; unmatched junction nucleotides: 3. CDR3 amino acids: CASSEGGLAGTYEQYF. The CDR3 bases are TGTGCCAGCAGTGAAGGAGGACTAGCGGGAACCTACGAGCAGTACTTC.

The rearrangement links TRBV9 to TRBJ2-1, with D perhaps matching TRBD2 (5 bases). Looked up from germline, CDR1 is SGDLS and CDR2 is YYNGEE. The CDR3 length is 13 residues. V shed 3 bases and J shed 3 bases, with 7 bases lying between them. This chain's CDR3 is CASSDTSYNEQFF. CDR3 nucleotide sequence: TGTGCCAGCAGCGACACTAGCTACAATGAGCAGTTCTTC.

Notes on this clone: This sample includes further DNA sequences coding for the same CDR3. V and J are TRBV3-1 (or the pseudogene TRBV3-2) and TRBJ2-7, with 11 nucleotides matching TRBD2. Germline CDR1 and CDR2: LGHDT and YNNKEL (reference sequence). The CDR3 runs 15 residues. With 1 base clipped from V and 3 bases from J, the junction kept 2 bases outside the gene matches. The CDR3 spells CASSQGLAGGYEQYF. The CDR3 nucleotides are TGTGCCAGCAGCCAAGGCCTAGCGGGGGGCTACGAGCAGTACTTC.

CDR3 loop: CASQDTVRNEKLFF. CDR3 nucleotides: TGTGCCAGCCAGGACACGGTGCGGAATGAAAAACTGTTTTTT. The chain recombines TRBV6-5 with TRBJ1-4; possible D gene TRBD1, 5 bases. Germline assignment: CDR1 MNHEY and CDR2 SVGAGI. V was pared by 8 bases and J by 5 bases, with 15 bases between. This CDR3 has 14 residues.

The V gene is TRBV28, the J gene TRBJ2-1; possibly TRBD1 for D (5 bases). The CDR3 spans 13 residues. The V end lost 7 bases, the J end lost 8 bases, and 15 bases lay between the germline ends. Germline assignment: CDR1 MDHEN and CDR2 SYDVKM. The CDR3 DNA follows: TGTGCCAGCATAAGGGGCCGCCGGTATGAGCAGTTCTTC. This encodes CASIRGRRYEQFF.

The chain recombines TRBV7-9 with TRBJ2-2; tentatively, D is TRBD2 (6 bases). Germline V CDR1 and CDR2: SEHNR, FQNEAQ (reference sequence). This CDR3 contains 16 residues. The V end was cut by 1 base, the J end by 0 bases, with 9 bases between. The DNA of the CDR3 is TGTGCCAGCAGCTTAGGGGGGGTTACGAACACCGGGGAGCTGTTTTTT. As protein: CASSLGGVTNTGELFF.

V is TRBV11-2 and J is TRBJ2-6; TRBD1 agrees at 7 bases. The CDR3 has 16 residues. Germline V lookup: CDR1 SGHAT, CDR2 FQNNGV. The J segment lost 9 bases and the V segment lost 4 bases, leaving 12 bases of the junction unmatched. The CDR3 sequence: CASSWNLGQSHNVLTF. DNA of the CDR3: TGTGCCAGCAGCTGGAACCTGGGACAGTCTCACAACGTCCTGACTTTC.

V gene TRBV15 combines with J gene TRBJ1-5; the D gene is possibly TRBD1 (6 bases). The CDR3 spans 15 residues. The V end was cut by 3 bases, the J end by 1 base, with 10 bases between. Looked up from germline, CDR1 is LNHNV and CDR2 is YYDKDF (reference sequence). The CDR3 spells CATSSGQISNQPQHF. In DNA, the CDR3 is TGTGCCACCAGCAGCGGACAGATCAGCAATCAGCCCCAGCATTTT. Using reference TRBV15 and TRBJ1-5 for the parts outside the CDR3, the full variable domain is DAMVIQNPRYQVTQFGKPVTLSCSQTLNHNVMYWYQQKSSQAPKLLFHYYDKDFNNEADTPDNFQSRRPNTSFCFLDIRSPGLGDTAMYLCATSSGQISNQPQHFGDGTRLSIL.

The rearrangement joins TRBV5-4 to TRBJ2-2; a possible D gene is TRBD1 (5 bases). Trimming took off 4 bases at V and 3 bases at J, with 7 bases between the two ends. The CDR3 runs 13 residues. Looked up from germline, CDR1 is SGHNT and CDR2 is YYREEE (reference sequence). This chain's CDR3 is CASSLGDTGELFF. In nucleotides, the CDR3 is TGTGCCAGCAGCCTAGGGGACACCGGGGAGCTGTTTTTT.

The gene calls are TRBV12-3 or TRBV12-4 and TRBJ1-2; D remains unclear. V lost 0 bases to trimming and J lost 6 bases, with 5 bases between them. The CDR3 is 12 residues long. In DNA, the CDR3 is TGTGCCAGCAGTTTAGCGTTCGATGGCTACACCTTC. Residues: CASSLAFDGYTF.

This chain links TRBV5-1 with TRBJ2-2; perhaps TRBD1 as D (6 bases). This CDR3 contains 15 residues. Trimming took 1 base from V and 1 from J, leaving 8 bases between them. The germline V gene has CDR1 SGHRS and CDR2 YFSETQ. CDR3 amino acids: CASSLPRGNTGELFF. The CDR3 region has the DNA TGCGCCAGCAGCTTGCCCAGGGGGAACACCGGGGAGCTGTTTTTT.

The gene calls are TRBV23-1 and TRBJ1-2, with 9 bases fitting TRBD1. TRBV23-1 carries the ORF label, with uncertain function. With V trimmed by 3 bases and J by 8 bases, 7 bases remained unmatched. This CDR3 contains 14 residues. The CDR3 DNA follows: TGCGCCAGCAGTCACTCCGGGACAGGGACCGGCTACACCTTC. Its translation: CASSHSGTGTGYTF.

This clone was recorded once. The chain links TRBV6-5 to TRBJ2-2; D is ambiguous. Trimming stripped 2 bases from V and 4 bases from J, with 8 bases between. This CDR3 region has 14 residues. Germline values: CDR1 MNHEY, CDR2 SVGAGI. CDR3 loop: CASSYGQTTGELFF. In nucleotides, the CDR3 is TGTGCCAGCAGTTACGGCCAAACCACCGGGGAGCTGTTTTTT.

This chain uses TRBV4-2 with TRBJ2-3; D not certain. The V gene lost 4 bases and the J gene lost 2 bases, with 16 bases spanning the gap. The CDR3 runs 16 residues. Germline V gene data show CDR1 as LGHNA and CDR2 as YNFKEQ. The chain's CDR3 is CASSLKTVSDTDTQYF. As DNA, the CDR3 is TGTGCCAGCAGCCTGAAGACTGTCTCCGACACAGATACGCAGTATTTT.